Listed below are T cell receptor beta chains from one sample, sequenced in a study of blood T cell repertoires in COVID-19. Method: immunoSEQ multiplex PCR; TCRdb's copy keeps in-frame clones and lacks some. The table includes roughly 130,000 clones, around 87% detected once. Sequenced: peripheral blood. These receptors all come from a woman in her fifties or sixties with acute or convalescent COVID-19. Both conserved end residues are part of each CDR3. Fields, in order: D gene, V gene, clone size, J gene, CDR3 DNA, CDR3 protein. A D gene is named only where the DNA matches it firmly. Rows give clone size only sometimes, using once, few, many, or a class for an expanded clone.

D gene: .
V gene: TRBV27
clone size: few
J gene: TRBJ1-1
CDR3 DNA: TGTGCCAGCACCCTATTCGGGGTTGGGGGGATGAACACTGAAGCTTTCTTT
CDR3 protein: CASTLFGVGGMNTEAFF

D gene: .
V gene: TRBV7-9
clone size: .
J gene: TRBJ2-7
CDR3 DNA: TGTGCCAGCAGCTCCGGGGTCTACTACGAGCAGTACTTC
CDR3 protein: CASSSGVYYEQYF

D gene: .
V gene: TRBV2
clone size: .
J gene: TRBJ1-5
CDR3 DNA: TGTGCCAGCAGTGTCCGCAGGCTGGGCAATCAGCCCCAGCATTTT
CDR3 protein: CASSVRRLGNQPQHF

D gene: TRBD1
V gene: TRBV11-2
clone size: few
J gene: TRBJ1-1
CDR3 DNA: TGTGCCAGCAGAAACGTACAGGGGTTCACTGAAGCTTTCTTT
CDR3 protein: CASRNVQGFTEAFF

D gene: .
V gene: TRBV7-9
clone size: .
J gene: TRBJ1-2
CDR3 DNA: TGTGCCAGCAGCTTAGGTGTCTACTATGGCTACACCTTC
CDR3 protein: CASSLGVYYGYTF

D gene: .
V gene: TRBV5-4
clone size: .
J gene: TRBJ2-1
CDR3 DNA: TGTGCCAGCAGCTCATACAGGGTTTCCTACAATGAGCAGTTCTTC
CDR3 protein: CASSSYRVSYNEQFF

D gene: .
V gene: TRBV9
clone size: .
J gene: TRBJ2-5
CDR3 DNA: TGTGCCAGCAGCCCCCTCCGGGAATATGAGGACCAGTACTTC
CDR3 protein: CASSPLREYEDQYF

D gene: .
V gene: TRBV2
clone size: .
J gene: TRBJ2-1
CDR3 DNA: TGTGCCAGCAGTGTGCAGGGGGGCACCTACAATGAGCAGTTCTTC
CDR3 protein: CASSVQGGTYNEQFF

D gene: .
V gene: TRBV28
clone size: .
J gene: TRBJ2-4
CDR3 DNA: TGTGCCAGCAGAGCAAGTACTCCACCCAAAAACATTCAGTACTTC
CDR3 protein: CASRASTPPKNIQYF

D gene: TRBD1
V gene: TRBV18
clone size: .
J gene: TRBJ1-4
CDR3 DNA: TGTGCCAGCTCACCACGAGGGGGCGCGACAGAAAAACTGTTTTTT
CDR3 protein: CASSPRGGATEKLFF

D gene: .
V gene: TRBV9
clone size: .
J gene: TRBJ2-1
CDR3 DNA: TGTGCCAGCAGCGTAGCGGGAGACCCCGAAGTTGGTGAGCAGTTCTTC
CDR3 protein: CASSVAGDPEVGEQFF

D gene: .
V gene: TRBV3-1/TRBV3-2
clone size: .
J gene: TRBJ1-2
CDR3 DNA: TGTGCCAGCAGCCTCGCGGGTGATAACTATGGCTACACCTTC
CDR3 protein: CASSLAGDNYGYTF

D gene: .
V gene: TRBV6-5
clone size: .
J gene: TRBJ1-3
CDR3 DNA: TGTGCCAGCAGTTACGGGCAGCCCTCTGGAAACACCATATATTTT
CDR3 protein: CASSYGQPSGNTIYF

D gene: TRBD1
V gene: TRBV19
clone size: .
J gene: TRBJ1-2
CDR3 DNA: TGTGCCAGTAGTCTACGAGGGACAGGGATAGGTGGCTACACCTTC
CDR3 protein: CASSLRGTGIGGYTF

D gene: TRBD1
V gene: TRBV5-4
clone size: .
J gene: TRBJ2-1
CDR3 DNA: TGTGCCAGCAGCCAGGGACAGGGGGCGTCGTTCTCCTACAATGAGCAGTTCTTC
CDR3 protein: CASSQGQGASFSYNEQFF

D gene: .
V gene: TRBV24-1
clone size: once
J gene: TRBJ1-2
CDR3 DNA: TGTGCCACCAGTGACAGTACAGGTTGGGGCTATGGCTACACCTTC
CDR3 protein: CATSDSTGWGYGYTF

D gene: .
V gene: TRBV9
clone size: once
J gene: TRBJ1-4
CDR3 DNA: TGTGCCAGCAGCTCAGGAACAGGGGAAAAACTGTTTTTT
CDR3 protein: CASSSGTGEKLFF

D gene: .
V gene: TRBV6-5
clone size: once
J gene: TRBJ2-5
CDR3 DNA: TGTGCCAGCACCACTGGACGGGGCCAAGAGACCCAGTACTTC
CDR3 protein: CASTTGRGQETQYF

D gene: TRBD1
V gene: TRBV5-1
clone size: .
J gene: TRBJ1-2
CDR3 DNA: TGCGCCAGCAGCTTGGGGGGACAGGATTATGGCTACACCTTC
CDR3 protein: CASSLGGQDYGYTF

D gene: TRBD1
V gene: TRBV10-3
clone size: .
J gene: TRBJ1-1
CDR3 DNA: TGTGCCACAGGGGGGAGCATGAACACTGAAGCTTTCTTT
CDR3 protein: CATGGSMNTEAFF

D gene: TRBD2
V gene: TRBV3-1/TRBV3-2
clone size: once
J gene: TRBJ2-5
CDR3 DNA: TGTGCCAGCAGCCAAGATCCTGGGGGGGGAGAGGAGACCCAGTACTTC
CDR3 protein: CASSQDPGGGEETQYF

D gene: .
V gene: TRBV29-1
clone size: .
J gene: TRBJ1-2
CDR3 DNA: TGCAGCGTCATGGGGGGGAATGGTGGCTACACCTTC
CDR3 protein: CSVMGGNGGYTF

D gene: TRBD1
V gene: TRBV9
clone size: .
J gene: TRBJ1-2
CDR3 DNA: TGTGCCAGCAGCCCTCCACAGGGGGCAGGGGGCTACACCTTC
CDR3 protein: CASSPPQGAGGYTF

D gene: TRBD1
V gene: TRBV28
clone size: .
J gene: TRBJ2-2
CDR3 DNA: TGTGCCAGCAATCCCCCGGGACAGGGCGGGGAGCTGTTTTTT
CDR3 protein: CASNPPGQGGELFF

D gene: TRBD2
V gene: TRBV7-3
clone size: .
J gene: TRBJ2-3
CDR3 DNA: TGTGCCAGCAGCTTAATGAGCGGGACGGCAGATACGCAGTATTTT
CDR3 protein: CASSLMSGTADTQYF

D gene: .
V gene: TRBV5-1
clone size: .
J gene: TRBJ1-3
CDR3 DNA: TGCGCCAGCAGCTTGGCTCCGGGTACCGGGTTAAACACCATATATTTT
CDR3 protein: CASSLAPGTGLNTIYF

D gene: .
V gene: TRBV2
clone size: .
J gene: TRBJ1-5
CDR3 DNA: TGTGCCAGCAGGGGGGGGCAACCCACCAATCAGCCCCAGCATTTT
CDR3 protein: CASRGGQPTNQPQHF

D gene: TRBD2
V gene: TRBV20-1
clone size: .
J gene: TRBJ2-2
CDR3 DNA: TGCAGTGCTAGTATGGTAGCGGGCTCCGGGGAGCTGTTTTTT
CDR3 protein: CSASMVAGSGELFF

D gene: .
V gene: TRBV3-1/TRBV3-2
clone size: .
J gene: TRBJ2-5
CDR3 DNA: TGTGCCAGCAGCTCCACAGGGGAGACCCAGTACTTC
CDR3 protein: CASSSTGETQYF

D gene: .
V gene: TRBV3-1/TRBV3-2
clone size: .
J gene: TRBJ1-4
CDR3 DNA: TGTGCCAGCAGCCAACGGGAAAAACTGTTTTTT
CDR3 protein: CASSQREKLFF

D gene: TRBD1
V gene: TRBV6-6
clone size: .
J gene: TRBJ1-1
CDR3 DNA: TGTGCCAGCAGTTACTCGGGGGACAGCGGCACTGAAGCTTTCTTT
CDR3 protein: CASSYSGDSGTEAFF

D gene: .
V gene: TRBV20-1
clone size: once
J gene: TRBJ1-3
CDR3 DNA: TGCAGTGCTAGTACAGAATACCCTGGAAACACCATATATTTT
CDR3 protein: CSASTEYPGNTIYF

D gene: .
V gene: TRBV2
clone size: .
J gene: TRBJ1-4
CDR3 DNA: TGTGCCAGCAGTGGTACTACAGGCGGAAATGAAAAACTGTTTTTT
CDR3 protein: CASSGTTGGNEKLFF

D gene: .
V gene: TRBV5-1
clone size: few
J gene: TRBJ2-2
CDR3 DNA: TGCGCCAGCAGCTTGGCGCCGAGCACCGGGGAGCTGTTTTTT
CDR3 protein: CASSLAPSTGELFF

D gene: TRBD2
V gene: TRBV12-5
clone size: .
J gene: TRBJ2-3
CDR3 DNA: TGTGCTAGTGGTGCGGGGACTAGCGGGCGTGCAGATACGCAGTATTTT
CDR3 protein: CASGAGTSGRADTQYF

D gene: TRBD2
V gene: TRBV9
clone size: .
J gene: TRBJ2-5
CDR3 DNA: TGTGCCAGCAGCGTAGCGGGCGGGAGGGCCGGGGAGACCCAGTACTTC
CDR3 protein: CASSVAGGRAGETQYF

D gene: .
V gene: TRBV4-1
clone size: .
J gene: TRBJ1-2
CDR3 DNA: TGCGCCAGCAGCCAAGATAGCGGGGTCGGCTACACCTTC
CDR3 protein: CASSQDSGVGYTF

D gene: .
V gene: TRBV5-6
clone size: .
J gene: TRBJ2-2
CDR3 DNA: TGTGCCAGCAGCTTGGTCAGCAGGTTCCTCGTCGGGGAGCTGTTTTTT
CDR3 protein: CASSLVSRFLVGELFF

D gene: TRBD2
V gene: TRBV5-1
clone size: .
J gene: TRBJ2-1
CDR3 DNA: TGCGCCAGCAGCTTGGATCCTAGCGGGCCGAGCTCCTACAATGAGCAGTTCTTC
CDR3 protein: CASSLDPSGPSSYNEQFF

D gene: .
V gene: TRBV10-1
clone size: .
J gene: TRBJ1-6
CDR3 DNA: TGCGCCAGCACTGCAGGAACCAATTCACCCCTCCACTTT
CDR3 protein: CASTAGTNSPLHF

D gene: .
V gene: TRBV4-1
clone size: once
J gene: TRBJ1-1
CDR3 DNA: TGCGCCAGCAGCCAAGAGACCCACTATGAAGCTTTCTTT
CDR3 protein: CASSQETHYEAFF

D gene: .
V gene: TRBV7-9
clone size: .
J gene: TRBJ2-1
CDR3 DNA: TGTGCCAGCAGCTCCAGGACTTCCCATAGCGAGCAGTTCTTC
CDR3 protein: CASSSRTSHSEQFF

D gene: .
V gene: TRBV27
clone size: .
J gene: TRBJ2-5
CDR3 DNA: TGTGCCAGCCAGGGTACCATCGGCGAGACCCAGTACTTC
CDR3 protein: CASQGTIGETQYF

D gene: .
V gene: TRBV6-5
clone size: .
J gene: TRBJ1-6
CDR3 DNA: TGTGCCAGCAGTTACGGCAGGGCCGGCAATTCACCCCTCCACTTT
CDR3 protein: CASSYGRAGNSPLHF

D gene: TRBD1
V gene: TRBV28
clone size: few
J gene: TRBJ1-1
CDR3 DNA: TGTGCCAGCAGGGTGACAGGGTATAACACTGAAGCTTTCTTT
CDR3 protein: CASRVTGYNTEAFF

D gene: TRBD1
V gene: TRBV5-5
clone size: once
J gene: TRBJ1-1
CDR3 DNA: TGTGCCGGCAGCTTCCTAGGACAGGGGGCGAACACTGAAGCTTTCTTT
CDR3 protein: CAGSFLGQGANTEAFF